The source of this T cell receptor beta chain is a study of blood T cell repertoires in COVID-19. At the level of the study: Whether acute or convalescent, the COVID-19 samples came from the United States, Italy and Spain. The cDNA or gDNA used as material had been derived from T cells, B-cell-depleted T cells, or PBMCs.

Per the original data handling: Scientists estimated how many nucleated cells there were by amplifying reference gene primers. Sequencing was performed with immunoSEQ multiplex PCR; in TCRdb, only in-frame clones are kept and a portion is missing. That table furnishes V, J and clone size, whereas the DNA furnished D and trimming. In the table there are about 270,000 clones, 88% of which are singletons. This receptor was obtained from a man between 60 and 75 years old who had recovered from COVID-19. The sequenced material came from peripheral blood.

The CDR3 region has the DNA TGTGCCAGTAGCCAGGGACTAGCGGGGTTCTCCTACGAGCAGTACTTC. This translates into CASSQGLAGFSYEQYF. The chain links TRBV19 to TRBJ2-7; TRBD2 agrees at 13 bases. V trimming: 6 bases; J trimming: 0 bases; junction bases outside the gene matches: 5. CDR1 is LNHDA and CDR2 is SQIVND in the germline V gene (reference sequence). The CDR3 has 16 residues.